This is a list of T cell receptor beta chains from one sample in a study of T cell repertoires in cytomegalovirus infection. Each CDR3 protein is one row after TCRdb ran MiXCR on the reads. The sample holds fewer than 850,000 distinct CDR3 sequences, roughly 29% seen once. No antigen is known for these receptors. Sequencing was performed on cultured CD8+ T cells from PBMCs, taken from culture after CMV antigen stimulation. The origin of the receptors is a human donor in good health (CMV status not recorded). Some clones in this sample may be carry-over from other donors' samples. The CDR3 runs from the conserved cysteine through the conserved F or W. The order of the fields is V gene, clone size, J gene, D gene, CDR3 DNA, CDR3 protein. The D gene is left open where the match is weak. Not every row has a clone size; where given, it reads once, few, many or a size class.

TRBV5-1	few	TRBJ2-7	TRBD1	TGCGCCAGCAGCCAAGGACAGGGAGGCTCCTACGAGCAGTACTTC	CASSQGQGGSYEQYF
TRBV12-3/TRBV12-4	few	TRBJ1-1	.	TGTGCCAGCAGCCAAATAGGGTACTTGAACACTGAAGCTTTCTTT	CASSQIGYLNTEAFF
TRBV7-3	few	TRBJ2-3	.	TGTGCCAGCAGCTTGGCACACCGCCTCACAGATACGCAGTATTTT	CASSLAHRLTDTQYF
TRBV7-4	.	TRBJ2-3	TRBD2	TGTGCCAGCAGCTTAGCGACTAGTGGGGGGGAAGAGGCAGATACGCAGTATTTT	CASSLATSGGEEADTQYF
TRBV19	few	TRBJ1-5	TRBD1	TGTGCCAGTAGTAGCAGAATGTGGGACAGGGATTATAGCAATCAGCCCCAGCATTTT	CASSSRMWDRDYSNQPQHF
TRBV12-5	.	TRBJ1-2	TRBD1	TGTGCTAGTGCCCTAACCGGGACAGGGGTTCATGGCTACACCTTC	CASALTGTGVHGYTF
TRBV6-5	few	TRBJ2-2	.	TGTGCCAGCAGTTACTCGGAGGGTTACACCGGGGAGCTGTTTTTT	CASSYSEGYTGELFF
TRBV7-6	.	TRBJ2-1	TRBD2	TGTGCCAGCCGCCCGGGACGGGGGGACGAGCAGTTCTTC	CASRPGRGDEQFF
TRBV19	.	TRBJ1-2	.	TGTGCCAGTAGTACTTCGTATGGACAGAAACTTAACTATGGCTACACCTTC	CASSTSYGQKLNYGYTF
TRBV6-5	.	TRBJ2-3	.	TGTGCCAGCGGGCTGCCGGGGGTTACGCAGTATTTT	CASGLPGVTQYF
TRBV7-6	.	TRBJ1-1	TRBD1	TGTGCCAGCAGCTTACCAGGACAGGAGAACACTGAAGCTTTCTTT	CASSLPGQENTEAFF
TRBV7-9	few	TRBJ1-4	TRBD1	TGTGCCAGCAGCCCGACAGGGCCTGGGGAAAATGAAAAACTGTTTTTT	CASSPTGPGENEKLFF
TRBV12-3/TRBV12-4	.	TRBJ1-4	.	TGTGCCAGCAGCCCCGACAGCAATAATGAAAAACTGTTTTTT	CASSPDSNNEKLFF
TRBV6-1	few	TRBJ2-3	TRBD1	TGTGCCAGCCCCGGGACAGGGGATCGCACAGATACGCAGTATTTT	CASPGTGDRTDTQYF
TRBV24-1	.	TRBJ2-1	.	TGTGCCACCAGTGCTTCGGGAAGGACGGCAAGCTCCTACAATGAGCAGTTCTTC	CATSASGRTASSYNEQFF
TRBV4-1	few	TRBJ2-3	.	TGCGCCAGCAGCCAAGTAAGCATGACAGATACGCAGTATTTT	CASSQVSMTDTQYF
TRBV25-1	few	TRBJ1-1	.	TGTGCCAGCAGTGAATTTGCCCTGACGGTGAACACTGAAGCTTTCTTT	CASSEFALTVNTEAFF
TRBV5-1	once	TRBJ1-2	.	TGCGCCAGCAGCCCGGTACGGGGCAGTTCCTATCCCGGCTACACCTTC	CASSPVRGSSYPGYTF
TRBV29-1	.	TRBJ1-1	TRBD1	TGCAGCGCCACAGGGGGAACTGAAGCTTTCTTT	CSATGGTEAFF
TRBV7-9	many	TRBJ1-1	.	TGTGGGGGCAGCTTAGTGGTGTCGACAGTTACGTCTGAAGCTTTCTTT	CGGSLVVSTVTSEAFF